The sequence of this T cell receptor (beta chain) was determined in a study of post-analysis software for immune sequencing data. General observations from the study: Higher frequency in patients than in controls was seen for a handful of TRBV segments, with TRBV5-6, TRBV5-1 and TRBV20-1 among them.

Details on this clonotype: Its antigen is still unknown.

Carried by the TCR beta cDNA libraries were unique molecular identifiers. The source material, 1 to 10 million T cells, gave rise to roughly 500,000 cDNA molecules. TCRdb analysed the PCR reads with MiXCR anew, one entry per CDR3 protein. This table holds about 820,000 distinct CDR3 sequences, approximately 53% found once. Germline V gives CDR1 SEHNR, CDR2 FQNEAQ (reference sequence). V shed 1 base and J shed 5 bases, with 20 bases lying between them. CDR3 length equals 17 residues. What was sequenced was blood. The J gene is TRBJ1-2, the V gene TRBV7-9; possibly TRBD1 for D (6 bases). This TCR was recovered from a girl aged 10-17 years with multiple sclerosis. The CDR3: CASSLGGPGLSGYGYTF. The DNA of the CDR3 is TGTGCCAGCAGCTTAGGGGGGCCGGGTCTCTCGGGGTATGGCTACACCTTC. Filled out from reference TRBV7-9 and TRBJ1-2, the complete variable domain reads DTGVSQNPRHKITKRGQNVTFRCDPISEHNRLYWYRQTLGQGPEFLTYFQNEAQLEKSRLLSDRFSAERPKGSFSTLEIQRTEQGDSAMYLCASSLGGPGLSGYGYTFGSGTRLTVV.